A selection of T cell receptor beta chains follows, all from one sample in a study of cytotoxic CD8 clonotypes in ibrutinib-treated CLL. Generated by immunoSEQ multiplex PCR, the TCRdb table keeps only in-frame clones and is missing some. The sample holds about 45,000 clones, approximately 65% seen once. Source: PBMCs, taken after 24 months of ibrutinib treatment. These receptors all stem from a human donor with chronic lymphocytic leukemia. Both conserved end residues are trimmed from each CDR3.

CDR3aa: ASKPRGGLGETQY
v_gene: TRBV4-1
j_gene: TRBJ2-5

CDR3aa: ASSLVGRWGYGYT
v_gene: TRBV5-6
j_gene: TRBJ1-2

CDR3aa: ASSYIGQGEKLF
v_gene: TRBV27
j_gene: TRBJ1-4

CDR3aa: ASKVPGNLVYGYT
v_gene: TRBV6-1
j_gene: TRBJ1-2

CDR3aa: SGLEGNRGETQY
v_gene: TRBV29-1
j_gene: TRBJ2-5

CDR3aa: AWSVGGAGAETQY
v_gene: TRBV30
j_gene: TRBJ2-5

CDR3aa: ASSVGVLGPTDTQY
v_gene: TRBV9
j_gene: TRBJ2-3

CDR3aa: ASSLDGRGYEQY
v_gene: TRBV5-1
j_gene: TRBJ2-7

CDR3aa: ASSPAYEQY
v_gene: TRBV5-1
j_gene: TRBJ2-7

CDR3aa: ASSLLTGSGGYT
v_gene: TRBV2
j_gene: TRBJ1-2

CDR3aa: ASSQARLAGVTGELF
v_gene: TRBV4-1
j_gene: TRBJ2-2

CDR3aa: ASLGQAYGYT
v_gene: TRBV2
j_gene: TRBJ1-2

CDR3aa: ASSLGYSVQYEQY
v_gene: TRBV13
j_gene: TRBJ2-7

CDR3aa: ASSLFGYTAGGPWEQY
v_gene: TRBV5-6
j_gene: TRBJ2-7

CDR3aa: ASSEQTGPNQPQH
v_gene: TRBV19
j_gene: TRBJ1-5

CDR3aa: ASSLTQGGANIQY
v_gene: TRBV7-9
j_gene: TRBJ2-4

CDR3aa: ASSFMWRTGELF
v_gene: TRBV5-1
j_gene: TRBJ2-2

CDR3aa: ASSGTGGHQPQH
v_gene: TRBV19
j_gene: TRBJ1-5

CDR3aa: ASSPRQGWNTEAF
v_gene: TRBV5-1
j_gene: TRBJ1-1

CDR3aa: ASRQGRTANTGELF
v_gene: TRBV4-1
j_gene: TRBJ2-2

CDR3aa: ASSLKTGGIYGYT
v_gene: TRBV5-1
j_gene: TRBJ1-2

CDR3aa: AISELGEQY
v_gene: TRBV10-3
j_gene: TRBJ2-7

CDR3aa: AISEFSGGGTEAF
v_gene: TRBV10-3
j_gene: TRBJ1-1

CDR3aa: ASSIGTANFNEQF
v_gene: TRBV19
j_gene: TRBJ2-1

CDR3aa: ASIKGPTIQF
v_gene: TRBV6-6
j_gene: TRBJ2-1

CDR3aa: ASITGASGNYEQY
v_gene: TRBV7-9
j_gene: TRBJ2-7

CDR3aa: ASSPTGGGYEQY
v_gene: TRBV28
j_gene: TRBJ2-7

CDR3aa: ASRIGSGGYT
v_gene: TRBV2
j_gene: TRBJ1-2

CDR3aa: ASSLRGTESLEAF
v_gene: TRBV5-6
j_gene: TRBJ1-1

CDR3aa: ASIALAGYNEQF
v_gene: TRBV28
j_gene: TRBJ2-1

CDR3aa: ASSPRPAGEQY
v_gene: TRBV4-1
j_gene: TRBJ2-7

CDR3aa: ASRRAGEQY
v_gene: TRBV6-6
j_gene: TRBJ2-7

CDR3aa: ASSLGQGNTIY
v_gene: TRBV7-7
j_gene: TRBJ1-3

CDR3aa: ASREAYSTDTQY
v_gene: TRBV6-4
j_gene: TRBJ2-3

CDR3aa: ASTGLGGYGYT
v_gene: TRBV6-6
j_gene: TRBJ1-2

CDR3aa: ASSLRGPEF
v_gene: TRBV5-5
j_gene: TRBJ2-1